The clone carrying this TCR beta chain was picked up one time. These data come from a study of graft-versus-host responses after intestinal transplantation. As for the study in general: Recipients uniformly received anti-thymocyte globulin induction, followed by tacrolimus and steroids for approximately 3 years.

TCRdb's table, derived via immunoSEQ multiplex PCR, lists solely in-frame clones and lacks some. The data show around 25,000 clones, roughly 88% seen once. This CDR3 region has 14 residues. The ends lost 9 bases at V and 2 bases at J; junction bases unmatched: 3. Germline values: CDR1 MNHNS, CDR2 SASEGT. Here the sequenced sample was PBMCs, taken more than 450 days after intestinal transplant. The rearrangement links TRBV6-1 to TRBJ2-2, with 10 bases lining up with TRBD2. This sequence originates from a human patient who received an intestinal transplant, so some T cells may come from the graft donor. The CDR3 DNA reads as TGTGCCAGTGGACTAGCGGCCAACACCGGGGAGCTGTTTTTT. Its protein is CASGLAANTGELFF.